This T cell receptor beta chain was recovered during a study of shared clonotypes between healthy human individuals. Study findings and constraints: Naive CD4 clonotypes overlapped across a handful of donors at approximately 5.3%.

The CDR3 is 15 amino acids. Trimming removed 4 bases at V and 4 bases at J, with 13 bases between. Germline V lookup: CDR1 SNHLY, CDR2 FYNNEI. Only in-frame clones appear in the TCRdb table, and some are missing; sequencing was by immunoSEQ multiplex PCR. The data contain some 2.1 million clones, approximately 94% of them seen just once; the ten biggest clones take up roughly 1%. Details on this clone: The antigen remains undetermined.

Terminally differentiated effector memory CD45RA+ cells were left out of the naive CD8 fraction, which was CD45RO-negative and positively selected for CCR7. The TCR originated in a man younger than 30 in good health. This sequence joins TRBV2 and TRBJ1-4; a weak D match, TRBD1 (5 bases). The sample comprised naive CD8+ T cells sorted from blood. The CDR3 coding sequence is TGTGCCAGCAGTGTGGAAGGGGCCGATAATGAAAAACTGTTTTTT. It codes for CASSVEGADNEKLFF.